The present entry profiles one T cell receptor (beta chain) with its context. This clonotype has only a few counts. No antigen is known for it. No much larger clone is present one base from it, and per-base qualities are unavailable. The data stem from a study of regulatory T cells in long-lasting Graves disease (dated by TCRdb to the early 2020s). Notes on the research overall: Newly diagnosed Graves' disease patients had taken antithyroid drugs for less than 3 months. The study was registered as a clinical trial and conducted in China. Patients with persistent Graves' disease were compared with patients with newly diagnosed Graves' disease using TCR sequencing and RNA sequencing of peripheral blood. TCR sequencing covered some 13 persistent and roughly 20 newly diagnosed Graves' disease patients, some 33 samples in total.

The sample's time point, from its label and the paper: newly diagnosed GD, antithyroid drugs for less than 3 months. RNA was extracted from PBMCs in TRIzol for both TCR sequencing and RNA sequencing. Graves' disease was diagnosed according to American Thyroid Association guidelines. Patients for the study were recruited at an endocrinology department in Xi'an, China. Each patient gave about 10 milliliters of peripheral blood, collected in an EDTA anticoagulant tube. Ficoll Paque Plus density gradient separation was used to isolate PBMCs, and no additional T cell sorting was done. An Agilent 2100 Bioanalyzer and agarose gel were used to check RNA quality, and a NanoDrop 2000 was used to measure RNA concentration. Relative to germline, V is 3 bases shorter and J is 2 bases shorter, with 17 bases between their ends. Per the germline V gene, SGDLS is the CDR1 and YYNGEE is the CDR2. CDR3 length: 16 amino acids, cysteine to phenylalanine. The DNA shown is the 48-base CDR3, in frame from base 1.

The paper's findings and limits, for the study overall: Preferential use of TRBV28, TRBJ1-2 and TRBJ2-5 was observed in persistent disease, whereas TRBV20-1 and TRBJ2-1 were favored in newly diagnosed disease. The authors noted that the small sample size was a limitation that may lower accuracy. A larger number of public clonotypes was shared among persistent patients (fewer than 3,000) than among newly diagnosed patients (over 850). Sequencing and analysis were limited to the TCR beta chain. Lower TCR Shannon entropy and fewer highly expanded clones were observed in persistent Graves' disease patients than in newly diagnosed patients, which suggested clonal expansion. The study examined only peripheral blood because the primary lesion, thyroid tissue, could not be accessed.

The library was obtained by multiplex PCR. The sample was run on an Illumina HiSeq 4000. TCR beta libraries were built with iRepertoire HTBI primers and Arm-PCR amplification of CDR3 regions. PCR products were gel purified before sequencing. The authors' analysis ran thus. Across samples, around 58 TRBV and 14 TRBJ segments were identified and used for gene usage analysis of CDR3 amino acid clonotypes. COPE and FqMerger were used to merge filtered high-quality paired reads into contigs. BLAST was used to align contigs to IMGT TRBV, TRBD and TRBJ reference genes, with CDR3 defined following IMGT. Any clonotype with a frequency above 0.1% was counted as a highly expanded clone. Shannon entropy served as the measure of repertoire diversity, while the Gini coefficient captured V-J evenness. A clonotype found in more than one individual was treated as public. Using fastp trimming at Q25 and MiXCR clonotype assembly, TCRdb reanalyzed the public sequencing data and kept in-frame beta chains. Rows matching on CDR3 protein sequence are summarized as one entry with the most common DNA and genes. The V and J calls follow TCRdb's processing rather than the paper's. Across this sample there are about half a million distinct CDR3 sequences, with around 12% seen only once. The top ten clonotypes cover about 8.9% of the sample.

The same data also went into a second study, on T cells in Graves' hyperthyroidism and ophthalmopathy. The second study, in turn, reports: Graves' hyperthyroidism was defined as stable when no progression to ophthalmopathy occurred over 18 months of follow-up. Hyperthyroidism patients were aged 18 to 65 years and newly diagnosed, with disease duration of less than 2 months. Any patient with an uncontrolled infection, another autoimmune disease, pregnancy or lactation was excluded. Diagnoses relied on clinical symptoms, serum thyroxine and TRAb, thyroid ultrasound and orbital computed tomography. The TCR CDR3 was subjected to a first round of RT-PCR using the HTBI primer set and the Qiagen OneStep RT-PCR kit. Most expanded thyroid clonotypes (frequency above 0.001) were also found in blood, which suggests that blood repertoires may mirror thyroid immune responses. In cross-validation, a model built on a 13 V-J signature told ophthalmopathy apart from stable hyperthyroidism with approximately 90% sensitivity and about 81% specificity, and in testing the same model reached 80%/75%. In validation, progression to ophthalmopathy was predicted by the model with approximately 67% sensitivity and 72% to 80% specificity, a median of roughly six months before onset. To identify distinguishing TCR V-J signatures, a discovery cohort of about 100 patients was used, comprising 43 with Graves' ophthalmopathy and some 60 with stable Graves' hyperthyroidism. Whether ophthalmopathy could be predicted prospectively was tested in an independent validation cohort made up of approximately 19 hyperthyroidism patients plus 17 patients who later progressed to ophthalmopathy. The roughly 100 discovery patients were randomly divided into training and test sets at a 7:3 ratio. In addition, the study compared T-cell repertoires in thyroid tissue and in blood from over 5 Graves' hyperthyroidism patients. After sampling, hyperthyroidism patients received methimazole starting at 30 mg daily, and ophthalmopathy patients received high-dose intravenous methylprednisolone. Libraries were constructed in a second round of multiplex PCR, after which size selection and purification were carried out. Sequencing of the libraries was done on an Illumina HiSeq2000 using paired-end 100 bp reads. SOAPnuke was used to process the raw data, with reads discarded if the reads contained adapters or uncalled bases, had a mean Phred below 15, or lacked an exact constant-primer or identifier match. High-quality paired reads were merged with COPE v1.2.5, and unique nucleotide sequences were defined as clonotypes. MiTCR v1.1 was used to align the clonotypes against IMGT TRBV, TRBD and TRBJ reference segments. Analysis was restricted to V-J combinations with a frequency above 0.0001, which covered roughly 99% of repertoires. A TCS score was defined as the ratio between F50 (clonal expansion) and ExV (chaos), using BLOSUM62-based TCRdist between CDR3 peptides within each V-J. Welch's t-statistics and random forest reduced roughly 540 V-J features to 10 to 15, which were used in a naive Bayes classifier (R e1071). No statistical method was used to fix the sample size in advance, and group allocation was not hidden from the investigators. The paper reports TCR Vbeta CDR3 sequencing of approximately 140 peripheral blood samples: 40 or so ophthalmopathy, under 80 hyperthyroidism and 17 progressor patients.

The sequence was obtained from a woman aged 25 to 39 with Graves disease. Donor details come from another sample of the same person, matched by shared clones. The material was peripheral blood mononuclear cells (PBMCs), obtained at new diagnosis, from a patient treated with antithyroid drugs. This chain joins TRBV9 to TRBJ2-5, with a weak D call of TRBD1 (7 bases match). The CDR3 here reads CASSARGTVRQETQYF. The DNA sequence is TGTGCCAGCAGCGCTCGGGGGACAGTCAGACAAGAGACCCAGTACTTC.